A single sample is the source of the 29 T cell receptor beta chains below, sequenced in a study of radiotherapy plus CTLA-4 blockade in lung cancer. Sequencing used immunoSEQ multiplex PCR; TCRdb keeps in-frame clones, though not all of them. The table lists about 35,000 clones, more than 80% of them singletons, with about 5.3% in the top ten. The sequences come from peripheral blood, collected from a patient treated with radiotherapy plus ipilimumab. The receptors were gathered from a human donor with non-small cell lung cancer who had stable disease on radiotherapy plus ipilimumab.

The chain couples TRBV7-6 to TRBJ2-1; 9 positions agree with TRBD1. This CDR3 is built from 15 residues. Germline trimming cut 5 bases from V and 2 bases from J; bases unmatched to any gene: 4. The V gene's germline CDR1 is SGHVS and CDR2 FNYEAQ. Here the CDR3 DNA reads TGTGCCAGCAGCGACCGGGACAGGGCCTACAATGAGCAGTTCTTC. It encodes CASSDRDRAYNEQFF.

The V and J genes are TRBV5-4 and TRBJ2-2, with D unresolved. Germline loops: CDR1 SGHNT, CDR2 YYREEE (reference sequence). The CDR3 sequence is 11 residues long. V lost 4 bases and J 6 bases, leaving 4 bases between the germline ends. The CDR3 DNA sequence: TGTGCCAGCAGCAACTCCGGGGAGCTGTTTTTT. It translates to CASSNSGELFF.

This clone has just one count. This chain links TRBV28 with TRBJ1-1; the D is unclear. Germline loops: CDR1 MDHEN, CDR2 SYDVKM. Trimming took off 5 bases at V and 0 bases at J, with 10 bases between the two ends. CDR3 length: 14 residues. CDR3: CASSPPTVNTEAFF. The CDR3 region has the DNA TGTGCCAGCAGTCCCCCCACAGTGAACACTGAAGCTTTCTTT.

A word on this clone: Other DNA sequences in the sample encode the same CDR3. This chain joins TRBV4-1 and TRBJ2-5; the match to TRBD2 covers 11 bases. CDR1 is MGHRA and CDR2 is YSYEKL in the germline V gene. There are 15 residues in the CDR3. Unmatched junction bases numbered 1, after V lost 0 bases and J lost 4 bases. Written as DNA, the CDR3 is TGCGCCAGCAGCCAAGATGGACTAGCGGGAGAGACCCAGTACTTC. This gives the protein CASSQDGLAGETQYF.

This chain joins TRBV19 and TRBJ1-5; TRBD1 matches 7 bases. CDR1 LNHDA and CDR2 SQIVND come from the germline V gene (reference sequence). This CDR3 comprises 17 residues. J lost 7 bases, V lost 5 bases, and 17 bases had no gene match. This chain's CDR3 is CASSPGGTSGGRQPQHF. The CDR3 DNA follows: TGTGCCAGTAGTCCAGGCGGGACCTCAGGGGGTCGGCAGCCCCAGCATTTT.

The V gene is TRBV27, the J gene TRBJ2-7; D not certain. Germline CDR1 MNHEY, CDR2 SMNVEV (reference sequence). With 4 bases removed from V and 0 bases from J, the gap between germline ends came to 7 bases. The CDR3 length is 13 residues. The CDR3 region has the DNA TGTGCCAGCAGTTCCCCTTTCTCCTACGAGCAGTACTTC. This gives the protein CASSSPFSYEQYF.

The V call is TRBV5-4, the J call TRBJ1-1, with D tentatively TRBD1 (5 bases). Germline V CDR1 and CDR2: SGHNT, YYREEE (reference sequence). CDR3 length: 15 residues. V lost 1 base and J 0 bases, leaving 10 bases between the germline ends. DNA for the CDR3: TGTGCCAGCAGCTTGCTTGGCAGGGTGAACACTGAAGCTTTCTTT. This encodes CASSLLGRVNTEAFF.

The V gene is TRBV7-2, the J gene TRBJ1-2; a weak D match, TRBD1 (5 bases). The V gene lost 3 bases and the J gene lost 7 bases, with 15 bases spanning the gap. The CDR3 loop spans 14 amino acids. The germline gives CDR1 SGHTA, CDR2 FQGNSA. The CDR3 reads CASSFESRESGYTF. The CDR3 nucleotides are TGTGCCAGCAGCTTTGAGAGCAGGGAAAGTGGCTACACCTTC.

This clone came up once. The rearrangement links TRBV5-3 to TRBJ1-3; TRBD1 might be the D (6 bases). TRBV5-3 is an ORF for which the function is uncertain. Deletions cut 4 bases from V and 3 bases from J, with 20 bases between. The CDR3 length is 17 residues. CDR3 sequence reads: CARSNLGRGAGGNTIYF. The CDR3 nucleotides read TGTGCCAGAAGCAACCTTGGGCGGGGGGCTGGTGGAAACACCATATATTTT.

The chain joins TRBV7-3 to TRBJ2-1; TRBD1 agrees at 8 bases. J was trimmed by 5 bases and V by 2 bases; bases with no gene match: 8. CDR3 length: 16 amino acids. CDR1 and CDR2 from the germline V gene are SGHTA and FQGTGA. The CDR3 DNA is TGTGCCAGCAGCTTACGGACAGGGCGGGGTGACAATGAGCAGTTCTTC. It specifies CASSLRTGRGDNEQFF.

This sequence joins TRBV7-9 and TRBJ2-3, with 8 bases matching TRBD1. Trimming removed 3 bases from V and 2 bases from J; junction bases left unmatched: 7. The CDR3 is made up of 16 amino acids. The germline V gene has CDR1 SEHNR and CDR2 FQNEAQ (reference sequence). As DNA, the CDR3 is TGTGCCAGCAGCTTCTGGACAGGGCTTCACACAGATACGCAGTATTTT. This sequence encodes CASSFWTGLHTDTQYF.

The chain joins TRBV9 to TRBJ2-3; 9 bases agree with TRBD2. This CDR3 has 18 residues. Trimming cost V 0 bases and J 0 bases; bases outside gene matches: 8. Germline CDR1 reads SGDLS; CDR2 reads YYNGEE. The CDR3 loop reads CASSVAFAGGESTDTQYF. The CDR3 nucleotides read TGTGCCAGCAGCGTAGCATTTGCGGGAGGGGAGAGCACAGATACGCAGTATTTT. The full variable domain, in which reference TRBV9 and TRBJ2-3 provide the parts outside the CDR3, is DSGVTQTPKHLITATGQRVTLRCSPRSGDLSVYWYQQSLDQGLQFLIQYYNGEERAKGNILERFSAQQFPDLHSELNLSSLELGDSALYFCASSVAFAGGESTDTQYFGPGTRLTVL.

This rearrangement joins TRBV7-2 to TRBJ1-2; D is undetermined. Trimming left V 7 bases short and J 0 bases short, with 9 bases between. CDR1 and CDR2 (germline): SGHTA, FQGNSA. CDR3 length: 13 residues. The DNA for the CDR3 is TGTGCCAGCACCCTTCCAGCTAACTATGGCTACACCTTC. It yields the protein CASTLPANYGYTF.

The chain employs TRBV6-1 and TRBJ1-2, with TRBD1 matching 11 bases. Germline V gene sequence: CDR1 MNHNS, CDR2 SASEGT. This CDR3 region has 16 residues. The J segment lost 4 bases and the V segment lost 2 bases, leaving 6 bases of the junction unmatched. The CDR3 reads CASSEPAGQGGYGYTF. The CDR3 DNA sequence: TGTGCCAGCAGTGAACCGGCGGGACAGGGGGGCTATGGCTACACCTTC.

This clone was seen only once. The chain couples TRBV4-3 to TRBJ2-7, with 7 bases fitting TRBD1. CDR3 length: 13 amino acids. Germline lookup yields CDR1 LGHNA and CDR2 YSLEER. Trimming cost V 1 base and J 6 bases; bases outside gene matches: 3. This CDR3 is CASSQATGSEQYF. The CDR3, as DNA: TGCGCCAGCAGCCAAGCGACAGGGAGCGAGCAGTACTTC.

The genes are TRBV5-4 and TRBJ1-1; TRBD1 might be the D (5 bases). The ends were cut back, 0 bases at V and 3 bases at J, with 12 bases in the middle. Germline V gives CDR1 SGHNT, CDR2 YYREEE (reference sequence). The CDR3 is 15 amino acids. CDR3 amino acids: CASSLGGRVDTEAFF. DNA of the CDR3: TGTGCCAGCAGCTTGGGGGGCAGGGTGGACACTGAAGCTTTCTTT.

This clone has a single count. The chain combines TRBV7-3 with TRBJ2-3, with D perhaps matching TRBD1 (6 bases). There are 13 residues in the CDR3. Germline lookup yields CDR1 SGHTA and CDR2 FQGTGA. V lost 3 bases to trimming and J lost 9 bases, with 13 bases between them. The CDR3 region has the DNA TGTGCCAGCAGCTTTGGTGCAGGGGAAACGCAGTATTTT. This encodes CASSFGAGETQYF. The complete variable domain, with remaining parts taken from reference TRBV7-3 and TRBJ2-3, reads GAGVSQTPSNKVTEKGKYVELRCDPISGHTALYWYRQSLGQGPEFLIYFQGTGAADDSGLPNDRFFAVRPEGSVSTLKIQRTERGDSAVYLCASSFGAGETQYFGPGTRLTVL.

This clone was seen only once. The chain joins TRBV4-3 to TRBJ2-7, with 7 bases that match TRBD2. This CDR3 is built from 17 residues. The germline V gene has CDR1 LGHNA and CDR2 YSLEER. The V and J ends lost 3 bases and 6 bases, in that order; junction bases with no gene match: 17. The CDR3 DNA reads TGCGCCAGCAGCCAGGTCCTCAAGCGGGGCTCCACTAGCGAGCAGTACTTC. Amino acids: CASSQVLKRGSTSEQYF.

A note on this clone: Other DNA variants within this sample encode the same CDR3. The rearrangement uses TRBV15 and TRBJ1-4; 8 bases agree with TRBD1. The CDR3 runs to 16 residues. Per germline, CDR1 LNHNV and CDR2 YYDKDF (reference sequence). V was pared by 0 bases and J by 6 bases, with 6 bases of the junction left unmatched. The CDR3 nucleotides read TGTGCCACCAGCAGAGATTCGCCAGGGGGCTATGAAAAACTGTTTTTT. Its protein product is CATSRDSPGGYEKLFF.

By share, this clone counts as medium-sized (0.01 to 0.1%). The V gene is TRBV30, the J gene TRBJ2-7; 10 bases match TRBD1. The CDR3 totals 13 residues. CDR1 and CDR2 from the germline V gene are GTSNPN and SVGIG (reference sequence). V shed 2 bases and J 4 bases; nucleotides not matched to a gene: 2. CDR3 in amino acids: CAWSPGQGYEQYF. The CDR3, as DNA: TGTGCCTGGAGTCCGGGACAGGGGTACGAGCAGTACTTC.

This clone turned up a few times. The chain employs TRBV7-8 and TRBJ1-2, with no clear D. The length of the CDR3 is 13 residues. Germline V CDR1 and CDR2: SGHVS, FQNEAQ. Trimming cost V 1 base and J 8 bases, with 11 bases left between them. Written as DNA, the CDR3 is TGTGCCAGCAGCTTAGACTACACGAGAGGCTACACCTTC. The encoded protein is CASSLDYTRGYTF.

The chain joins TRBV4-3 to TRBJ2-4; TRBD1 matches 7 bases. Looked up from germline, CDR1 is LGHNA and CDR2 is YSLEER. The CDR3 contains 14 residues. The ends lost 4 bases at V and 3 bases at J; junction bases unmatched: 3. This CDR3 is CASSPRTGKNIQYF. The DNA for the CDR3 is TGCGCCAGCAGCCCCCGGACAGGCAAAAACATTCAGTACTTC.

This chain uses TRBV5-1 with TRBJ2-5, with D possibly TRBD1 on 6 matching bases. The germline V gene has CDR1 SGHRS and CDR2 YFSETQ. The V end lost 0 bases, the J end lost 5 bases, and 11 bases lay between the germline ends. The CDR3 is made up of 14 amino acids. The CDR3 spells CASSLDRQGETQYF. CDR3 in DNA: TGCGCCAGCAGCTTGGATCGGCAGGGGGAGACCCAGTACTTC.

This chain uses TRBV6-1 with TRBJ2-1; possibly TRBD1 for D (7 bases). This CDR3 contains 13 residues. Germline V gene sequence: CDR1 MNHNS, CDR2 SASEGT. V shed 8 bases and J shed 7 bases, with 15 bases lying between them. For the CDR3, the DNA is TGTGCCAGCTTAACACAGGGGAGGAATGAGCAGTTCTTC. Protein product: CASLTQGRNEQFF.

V and J are TRBV6-1 and TRBJ2-1, with D maybe TRBD2 (7 bases). The V end lost 0 bases, the J end lost 8 bases, and 14 bases lay between the germline ends. In germline, CDR1 is MNHNS, CDR2 SASEGT. The CDR3 has 15 residues. CDR3 DNA: TGTGCCAGCAGTGAAGCAACGCGGGGGCTCCATGAGCAGTTCTTC. It is translated as CASSEATRGLHEQFF.

V and J are TRBV18 and TRBJ1-3; D uncertain. V lost 5 bases to trimming and J lost 1 base, with 9 bases between them. The CDR3 length is 14 residues. Germline V gene lookup returns CDR1 KGHSH and CDR2 LQKENI. CDR3 nucleotides: TGTGCCAGCTCATCGGGAGATTCTGGAAACACCATATATTTT. Protein product: CASSSGDSGNTIYF.

This CDR3 reads CASSVVGLAGDTQYF. DNA of the CDR3: TGTGCCAGCAGCGTAGTGGGACTAGCTGGGGATACGCAGTATTTT. The rearrangement joins TRBV9 to TRBJ2-3; 9 nucleotides align to TRBD2. The CDR3 consists of 15 residues. V gave up 0 bases and J gave up 6 bases; unmatched junction bases: 5. The germline V gene has CDR1 SGDLS and CDR2 YYNGEE.

The DNA for the CDR3 is TGTGCCAGCAGTTTGGGACAGGGACCTCGAAAACTGTTTTTT. It encodes CASSLGQGPRKLFF. The V gene is TRBV28, the J gene TRBJ1-4, with 9 nucleotides matching TRBD1. Trimming at V came to 3 bases and at J to 10 bases, leaving 6 bases not matched to a gene. The germline gives CDR1 MDHEN, CDR2 SYDVKM. This CDR3 region has 14 residues.

The chain's CDR3 is CAVGRGKLFF. In DNA, the CDR3 is TGTGCCGTGGGGAGGGGAAAACTGTTTTTT. The chain links TRBV19 to TRBJ1-4, with D perhaps matching TRBD1 (5 bases). The CDR3 length is 10 residues. Deletions cut 11 bases from V and 10 bases from J, with 11 bases between. Germline CDR1 is LNHDA and CDR2 is SQIVND (reference sequence).